The present TCR beta chain was sequenced within a study of breast tumors, draining lymph nodes, adjacent tissues. Study outcomes and limitations: Luminal-like breast cancer showed significantly greater tumor-nontumor repertoire similarity than basal-like breast cancer did. Tumors had less TCR diversity than lymph nodes, more than nontumor tissue.

TCRdb re-analysed the multiplex PCR reads in MiXCR, keeping a single row per CDR3 protein. The data hold around 250,000 distinct CDR3 sequences, with less than 45% observed a single time. With V trimmed by 3 bases and J by 2 bases, 13 bases remained unmatched. Germline V gene data show CDR1 as SGDLS and CDR2 as YYNGEE. The CDR3 contains 18 residues. This clonotype has at least ten counts. As yet, its antigen is unknown. The lymph nodes were axillary draining lymph nodes from breast cancer patients. The source material was axillary lymph node tissue. This chain uses TRBV9 with TRBJ2-3; 9 nucleotides line up with TRBD1. This clonotype was obtained from a female donor with breast cancer. Some clones in this sample may be carry-over from other donors' samples. The CDR3 is CASSAGTGQTLSTDTQYF. The DNA of the CDR3 is TGTGCCAGCAGCGCCGGGACAGGGCAGACCCTGTCCACAGATACGCAGTATTTT.